This passage covers 29 T cell receptor beta chains from one sample sequenced in a study of regulatory T cells in long-lasting Graves disease. Sequencing libraries for TCR beta were prepared with iRepertoire HTBI primers and Arm-PCR of CDR3 regions. Each CDR3 protein is one row after TCRdb ran MiXCR on the multiplex PCR reads. Of 560,000 or so distinct CDR3 sequences in the sample, around 15% were seen once. Time point meaning: newly diagnosed GD, antithyroid drugs for less than 3 months. With RNA extracted from PBMCs as input, the TCR library was made. These data also featured in a second study, about T cells in Graves' hyperthyroidism and ophthalmopathy.

This specimen consisted of peripheral blood mononuclear cells (PBMCs), obtained at new diagnosis, from a patient treated with antithyroid drugs. The receptor source for this set is a man aged 18 to 29 with Graves disease.

This clonotype was picked up many times. The chain has TRBV7-8 and TRBJ2-1, with 9 bases identical to TRBD1. The ends lost 6 bases at V and 6 bases at J; junction bases unmatched: 9. This CDR3 has 15 residues. The germline gives CDR1 SGHVS, CDR2 FQNEAQ. The CDR3 loop reads CASRSSGTGPNEQFF. CDR3 sequence (DNA): TGTGCCAGCAGATCGTCCGGGACAGGGCCCAATGAGCAGTTCTTC.

The genes are TRBV18 and TRBJ2-1, with a possible D match to TRBD2 (6 bases). CDR3 length equals 16 residues. Germline V gives CDR1 KGHSH, CDR2 LQKENI. V dropped 0 bases and J dropped 5 bases, with 14 bases sitting between them. The chain's CDR3 is CASSPPAGRDHNEQFF. The DNA for the CDR3 is TGTGCCAGCTCACCACCGGCCGGGAGAGATCACAATGAGCAGTTCTTC.

This rearrangement joins TRBV7-6 to TRBJ1-4, with D hard to call. Trimming took 2 bases from V and 5 from J, leaving 3 bases between them. This CDR3 region has 12 residues. Per the germline V gene, CDR1 is SGHVS and CDR2 is FNYEAQ. The CDR3 sequence: CASSLTNEKLFF. In DNA form, the CDR3 reads TGTGCCAGCAGCTTAACAAATGAAAAACTGTTTTTT.

The chain combines TRBV19 with TRBJ2-7, with D perhaps matching TRBD1 (6 bases). The CDR3 runs to 15 residues. In germline, CDR1 is LNHDA, CDR2 SQIVND (reference sequence). Trimming pared 4 bases from V and 2 bases from J, leaving 15 bases between. The CDR3 DNA follows: TGTGCCAGTAGTACGTCCGGGACACCGACCTACGAGCAGTACTTC. It yields the protein CASSTSGTPTYEQYF.

The genes are TRBV10-1 and TRBJ2-3; the D is unclear. Trimming pared 6 bases from V and 2 bases from J, leaving 9 bases between. The CDR3 covers 13 residues. Germline-derived CDR1 and CDR2 are WNHNN and SYGVQD (reference sequence). The CDR3 here is CASSAEPTDTQYF. The DNA for the CDR3 is TGCGCCAGCAGCGCGGAACCCACAGATACGCAGTATTTT.

The chain has TRBV5-5 and TRBJ2-5; D may be TRBD1 (5 bases). The germline gives CDR1 SGHKS, CDR2 YYEKEE (reference sequence). The CDR3 sequence is 13 residues long. V dropped 4 bases and J dropped 5 bases, with 12 bases sitting between them. The CDR3 coding sequence is TGTGCCAGCAGCATGCAGGGTATTGAGACCCAGTACTTC. This codes for CASSMQGIETQYF. Full variable domain (remainder filled in from reference TRBV5-5 and TRBJ2-5): DAGVTQSPTHLIKTRGQQVTLRCSPISGHKSVSWYQQVLGQGPQFIFQYYEKEERGRGNFPDRFSARQFPNYSSELNVNALLLGDSALYLCASSMQGIETQYFGPGTRLLVL.

This clonotype was picked up many times. V and J are TRBV12-3 or TRBV12-4 and TRBJ1-1; possibly TRBD1 for D (5 bases). The CDR3 covers 15 residues. Trimming removed 6 bases at V and 1 base at J, with 15 bases between. The CDR3 DNA is TGTGCCAGCAGATCGGGGGTAGCACAGAACACTGAAGCTTTCTTT. It translates to CASRSGVAQNTEAFF.

In this sample, this clonotype turned up a few times. The chain uses TRBV7-9 and TRBJ2-1; D gene uncertain. Germline lookup yields CDR1 SEHNR and CDR2 FQNEAQ (reference sequence). V dropped 2 bases and J dropped 0 bases, with 11 bases sitting between them. The CDR3 has 16 residues. The CDR3, as DNA: TGTGCCAGCAGCTTATCGTTTGGGATCTCCTACAATGAGCAGTTCTTC. Its protein is CASSLSFGISYNEQFF.

This clonotype was seen at least ten times. V and J are TRBV12-3 or TRBV12-4 and TRBJ1-2; 7 nucleotides line up with TRBD1. Trimming took 4 bases from V and 4 from J; bases not matched to a gene: 6. This CDR3 has 14 residues. CDR3 DNA sequence: TGTGCCAGCAGTTCTAAGGGGGCGGGCTATGGCTACACCTTC. Its protein is CASSSKGAGYGYTF.

The sample holds many counts of this clonotype. V gene TRBV28 combines with J gene TRBJ2-3; TRBD2 is a possible D gene (6 bases). There are 16 residues in the CDR3. Trimming pared 3 bases from V and 1 base from J, leaving 14 bases between. The germline V gene encodes CDR1 MDHEN and CDR2 SYDVKM. The CDR3, as DNA: TGTGCCAGCAGTTTGACGGGAGTAGGGGGCACAGATACGCAGTATTTT. This sequence encodes CASSLTGVGGTDTQYF.

This clonotype was counted many times. This chain uses TRBV29-1 with TRBJ2-1, with 10 bases lining up with TRBD2. CDR1 is SQVTM, CDR2 ANQGSEA, per germline. The CDR3 sequence is 14 residues long. The junction had 4 bases not matched to a gene; V was cut back by 4 bases and J by 4 bases. The CDR3 region is CSVGGTSVYNEQFF. In nucleotides, the CDR3 is TGCAGCGTTGGAGGGACTAGCGTTTACAATGAGCAGTTCTTC.

Ten or more counts support this clonotype. This chain connects TRBV27 to TRBJ1-5, with 8 nucleotides matching TRBD1. V was pared by 5 bases and J by 4 bases, with 7 bases of the junction left unmatched. Germline loops: CDR1 MNHEY, CDR2 SMNVEV (reference sequence). The length of the CDR3 is 15 residues. The CDR3 here is CASSQGAVGNQPQHF. The CDR3 DNA sequence: TGTGCCAGCAGTCAGGGGGCCGTGGGGAATCAGCCCCAGCATTTT.

The table lists this clonotype with many counts. This rearrangement joins TRBV20-1 to TRBJ2-3; 8 bases are shared with TRBD2. The germline CDR1 and CDR2 sequences are DFQATT and SNEGSKA (reference sequence). Losses at the gene ends were 0 bases for V and 4 bases for J; bases not matched to a gene: 3. There are 14 residues in the CDR3. The DNA for the CDR3 is TGCAGTGCTAGAGAAAGCGGGAGTGCAGATACGCAGTATTTT. Translated: CSARESGSADTQYF.

The chain carries TRBV2 and TRBJ2-5; 7 bases are shared with TRBD1. The CDR3 has 16 residues. The trim removed 2 bases at V and 2 bases at J, leaving 8 bases unmatched. Germline V gives CDR1 SNHLY, CDR2 FYNNEI. CDR3 protein: CASSELGARGQETQYF. DNA of the CDR3: TGTGCCAGCAGTGAACTAGGGGCCAGGGGGCAAGAGACCCAGTACTTC.

This clonotype was seen many times. This rearrangement joins TRBV30 to TRBJ2-7; D unresolved. V gave up 5 bases and J gave up 6 bases, with 8 bases separating them. The CDR3 contains 10 residues. CDR1 and CDR2 from the germline V gene are GTSNPN and SVGIG (reference sequence). The CDR3: CAWGRGEQYF. CDR3 sequence (DNA): TGTGCCTGGGGACGCGGCGAGCAGTACTTC.

In this sample, this clonotype turned up many times. The V gene is TRBV7-8, the J gene TRBJ2-1; D unclear. Germline V gene sequence: CDR1 SGHVS, CDR2 FQNEAQ. The CDR3 sequence is 14 residues long. Trimming took 3 bases from V and 8 from J, leaving 14 bases between them. Here the CDR3 DNA reads TGTGCCAGCAGCTTCCTTGGTTCAGGCGATGAGCAGTTCTTC. As protein: CASSFLGSGDEQFF.

The CDR3 coding sequence is TGTGCCAGCAAGAGCGGGAGGGGAGAGACCCAGTACTTC. This sequence encodes CASKSGRGETQYF. The chain employs TRBV2 and TRBJ2-5; 10 positions match TRBD2. V shed 7 bases and J 4 bases; nucleotides not matched to a gene: 3. The CDR3 consists of 13 residues. CDR1 is SNHLY, CDR2 FYNNEI, per germline.

This clonotype was detected ten times or more. The V call is TRBV6-2 or TRBV6-3, the J call TRBJ2-7; 8 positions match TRBD1. This CDR3 is built from 14 residues. Germline CDR1 MNHEY, CDR2 SVGEGT. J was trimmed by 6 bases and V by 2 bases; bases with no gene match: 6. The chain's CDR3 is CASSYPDRVGEQYF. The CDR3 coding sequence is TGTGCCAGCAGTTACCCGGACAGGGTCGGCGAGCAGTACTTC.

This clonotype was seen at least ten times. The chain uses TRBV30 and TRBJ1-1; no clear D gene. CDR1 and CDR2 from the germline V gene are GTSNPN and SVGIG (reference sequence). The CDR3 loop spans 12 amino acids. The V and J ends lost 3 bases and 5 bases respectively, with 10 bases between them. The CDR3 is CAWRITRTEAFF. The CDR3 region has the DNA TGTGCCTGGAGGATAACGCGGACTGAAGCTTTCTTT.

This clonotype was counted ten times or more. This chain links TRBV3-1 with TRBJ2-1, with TRBD1 matching over 8 bases. The ends lost 4 bases at V and 8 bases at J; junction bases unmatched: 7. Germline lookup yields CDR1 LGHDT and CDR2 YNNKEL (reference sequence). CDR3 length: 14 amino acids. The chain's CDR3 is CASSLGTGTHEQFF. DNA of the CDR3: TGTGCCAGCAGCCTAGGGACAGGCACCCATGAGCAGTTCTTC.

In this sample, this clonotype turned up many times. The chain joins TRBV2 to TRBJ1-3, with D possibly matching TRBD1 (6 bases). Between the trimmed V and J ends, which lost 5 bases and 1 base, there was a span of 15 bases. This CDR3 has 16 residues. Per germline, CDR1 SNHLY and CDR2 FYNNEI. The CDR3 DNA is TGTGCCAGCAGTCCGGGACACCAACCATCTGGAAACACCATATATTTT. It is translated as CASSPGHQPSGNTIYF. Looking up the rest from reference TRBV2 and TRBJ1-3 gives the full variable domain: EPEVTQTPSHQVTQMGQEVILRCVPISNHLYFYWYRQILGQKVEFLVSFYNNEISEKSEIFDDQFSVERPDGSNFTLKIRSTKLEDSAMYFCASSPGHQPSGNTIYFGEGSWLTVV.

This clonotype was recorded at least ten times. This rearrangement joins TRBV28 to TRBJ2-1, with 11 bases fitting TRBD2. Germline V lookup: CDR1 MDHEN, CDR2 SYDVKM. Trimming removed 2 bases from V and 4 bases from J; junction bases left unmatched: 7. The CDR3 covers 17 residues. This chain's CDR3 is CASSLNRLAGTYNEQFF. The CDR3 DNA reads TGTGCCAGCAGTTTAAATCGACTAGCGGGAACATACAATGAGCAGTTCTTC.

The V and J genes are TRBV4-2 and TRBJ2-1, with D tentatively TRBD2 (5 bases). The CDR3 consists of 13 residues. CDR1 and CDR2 from the germline V gene are LGHNA and YNFKEQ. Trimming removed 1 base from V and 8 bases from J, with 9 bases in between. In DNA, the CDR3 is TGTGCCAGCAGCCAAGCGGGGAGAGATGAGCAGTTCTTC. This gives the protein CASSQAGRDEQFF.

This sequence joins TRBV5-4 and TRBJ2-7; 12 nucleotides match TRBD2. V was clipped by 4 bases and J by 4 bases; unmatched bases: 6. The CDR3 runs 15 residues. Germline CDR1 and CDR2: SGHNT and YYREEE (reference sequence). CDR3 nucleotides: TGTGCCAGCAGCCCCGGACTAGCGGGAATGTACGAGCAGTACTTC. Residues: CASSPGLAGMYEQYF.

On this clonotype itself: A much larger clone sits a single nucleotide away, making a read error possible. This rearrangement joins TRBV12-5 to TRBJ2-7; D gene uncertain. The V end lost 9 bases, the J end lost 5 bases, and 11 bases lay between the germline ends. Germline V lookup: CDR1 LGHNT, CDR2 FRNRAP. This CDR3 contains 11 residues. CDR3 sequence (DNA): TGTGCTAGCCGCTTGGTTGACGAGCAGTACTTC. This encodes CASRLVDEQYF.

The genes are TRBV20-1 and TRBJ2-1; 8 bases line up with TRBD2. The ends lost 3 bases at V and 9 bases at J; junction bases unmatched: 7. The CDR3 loop spans 13 amino acids. Germline V gene data show CDR1 as DFQATT and CDR2 as SNEGSKA (reference sequence). The CDR3 DNA reads TGCAGTGCTAGCGGGGGGGTGGACAGTGAGCAGTTCTTC. It yields the protein CSASGGVDSEQFF.

This clonotype came up many times. The chain joins TRBV20-1 to TRBJ2-7, with 7 nucleotides matching TRBD2. This CDR3 contains 15 residues. Germline assignment: CDR1 DFQATT and CDR2 SNEGSKA (reference sequence). With V trimmed by 6 bases and J by 2 bases, 13 bases remained unmatched. The CDR3 loop is CSARIAGGSAYEQYF. In DNA form, the CDR3 reads TGCAGTGCGAGAATAGCTGGCGGGAGCGCCTACGAGCAGTACTTC.

This clonotype was recorded a few times. The V call is TRBV14, the J call TRBJ2-1, with 10 nucleotides matching TRBD2. The germline gives CDR1 SGHDN, CDR2 FVKESK. Trimming at V came to 3 bases and at J to 4 bases, leaving 6 bases not matched to a gene. There are 16 residues in the CDR3. The CDR3 reads CASSQPGLATYNEQFF. CDR3 in DNA: TGTGCCAGCAGCCAGCCGGGACTAGCGACATACAATGAGCAGTTCTTC.

This clonotype was counted many times. This chain connects TRBV6-5 to TRBJ2-7; maybe TRBD2 (5 bases). Germline CDR1 and CDR2: MNHEY and SVGAGI. V was cut by 1 base and J by 2 bases, with 12 bases left in between. CDR3 length equals 15 residues. CDR3 residues: CASSYLGSAPYEQYF. CDR3 nucleotides: TGTGCCAGCAGTTACTTGGGGAGCGCTCCCTACGAGCAGTACTTC.